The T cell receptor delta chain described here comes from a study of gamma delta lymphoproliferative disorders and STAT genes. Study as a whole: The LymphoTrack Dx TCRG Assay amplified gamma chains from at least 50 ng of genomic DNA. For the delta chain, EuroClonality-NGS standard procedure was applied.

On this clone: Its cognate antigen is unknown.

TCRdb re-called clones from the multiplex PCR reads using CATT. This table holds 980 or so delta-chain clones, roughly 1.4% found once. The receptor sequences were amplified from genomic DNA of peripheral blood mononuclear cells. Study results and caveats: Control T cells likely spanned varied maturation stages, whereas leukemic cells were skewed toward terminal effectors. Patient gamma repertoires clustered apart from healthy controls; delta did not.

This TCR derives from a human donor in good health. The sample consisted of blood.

The CDR3 here is CALGDQFRAGYTDKLIF. The DNA for the CDR3 is TGTGCTCTTGGGGATCAATTCCGTGCTGGGTACACCGATAAACTCATCTTT. The chain is built from TRDV1 and TRDJ1, with D maybe TRDD3 (5 bases). The CDR3 is 17 residues long. Trimming removed 3 bases at V and 0 bases at J, with 17 bases between. Germline V gives CDR1 TSWWSYY, CDR2 QGS.